What follows is one TCR beta chain and its context. Its antigen is unidentified. Sequencing templates came from extracted RNA that was reverse transcribed into cDNA. Sequenced by immunoSEQ multiplex PCR; TCRdb stores in-frame clones only, minus some. This table has approximately 98,000 clones, approximately 63% appearing once. CDR3 length equals 16 residues. Trimming removed 6 bases at V and 4 bases at J, with 18 bases between. The germline gives CDR1 MDHEN, CDR2 SYDVKM. These data are taken from a study of CD8+ T cells in alopecia areata. Points from the study as a whole: Scalp samples also yield sequences of resident alphabeta T cells from normal skin. It was lesional scalp, especially alopecia totalis/universalis, that showed higher clonality than normal scalp.

The source of this sequence is a human donor in good health. Sequencing was carried out using CD8+ T cells sorted from blood. The gene calls are TRBV28 and TRBJ1-4; D gene ambiguous. The CDR3 sequence is CASSPLSRADNEKLFF. CDR3 nucleotide sequence: TGTGCCAGCAGCCCTCTCTCGCGGGCCGATAATGAAAAACTGTTTTTT.